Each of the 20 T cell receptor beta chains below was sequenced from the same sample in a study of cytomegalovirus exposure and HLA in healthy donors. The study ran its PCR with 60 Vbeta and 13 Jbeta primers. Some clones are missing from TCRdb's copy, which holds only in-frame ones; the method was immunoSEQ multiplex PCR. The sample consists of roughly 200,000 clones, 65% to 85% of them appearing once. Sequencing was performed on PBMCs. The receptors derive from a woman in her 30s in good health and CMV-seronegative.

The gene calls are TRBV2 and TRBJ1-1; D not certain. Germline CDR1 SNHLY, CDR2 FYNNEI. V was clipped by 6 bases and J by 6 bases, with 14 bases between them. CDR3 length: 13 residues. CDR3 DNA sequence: TGTGCCAGCAGCCCCGGTTCCGGTGCTGAAGCTTTCTTT. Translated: CASSPGSGAEAFF.

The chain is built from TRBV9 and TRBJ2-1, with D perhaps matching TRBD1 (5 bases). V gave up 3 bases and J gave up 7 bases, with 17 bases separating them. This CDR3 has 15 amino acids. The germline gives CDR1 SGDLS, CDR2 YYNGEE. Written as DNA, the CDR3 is TGTGCCAGCAGCGGGGGCCTACGCGACCGTAATGAGCAGTTCTTC. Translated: CASSGGLRDRNEQFF.

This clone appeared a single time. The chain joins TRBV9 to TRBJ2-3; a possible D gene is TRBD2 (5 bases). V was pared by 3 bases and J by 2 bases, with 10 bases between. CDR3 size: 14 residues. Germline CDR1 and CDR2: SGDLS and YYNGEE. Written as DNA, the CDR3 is TGTGCCAGCAGCGCCCCGACTACCACAGATACGCAGTATTTT. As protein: CASSAPTTTDTQYF.

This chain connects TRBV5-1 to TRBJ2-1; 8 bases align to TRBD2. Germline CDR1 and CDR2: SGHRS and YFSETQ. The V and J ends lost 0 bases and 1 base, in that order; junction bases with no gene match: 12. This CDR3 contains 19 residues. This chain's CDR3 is CASSLGGFGGGPSYNEQFF. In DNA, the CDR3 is TGCGCCAGCAGCTTGGGGGGATTTGGCGGGGGGCCTTCCTACAATGAGCAGTTCTTC.

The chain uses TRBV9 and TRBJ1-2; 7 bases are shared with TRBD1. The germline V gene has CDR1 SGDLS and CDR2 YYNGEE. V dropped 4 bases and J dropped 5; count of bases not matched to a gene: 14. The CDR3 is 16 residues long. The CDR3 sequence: CASSPRQQGKAYGYTF. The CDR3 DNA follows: TGTGCCAGCAGCCCGCGCCAACAGGGGAAAGCATATGGCTACACCTTC. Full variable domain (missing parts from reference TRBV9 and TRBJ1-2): DSGVTQTPKHLITATGQRVTLRCSPRSGDLSVYWYQQSLDQGLQFLIQYYNGEERAKGNILERFSAQQFPDLHSELNLSSLELGDSALYFCASSPRQQGKAYGYTFGSGTRLTVV.

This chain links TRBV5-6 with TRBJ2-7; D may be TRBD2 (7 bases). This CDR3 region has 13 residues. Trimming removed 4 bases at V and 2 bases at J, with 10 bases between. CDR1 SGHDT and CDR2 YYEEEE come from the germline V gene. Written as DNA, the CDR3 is TGTGCCAGCAGCGGAGGGGGGGCCTACGAGCAGTACTTC. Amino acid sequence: CASSGGGAYEQYF. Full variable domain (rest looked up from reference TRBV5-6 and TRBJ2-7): DAGVTQSPTHLIKTRGQQVTLRCSPKSGHDTVSWYQQALGQGPQFIFQYYEEEERQRGNFPDRFSGHQFPNYSSELNVNALLLGDSALYLCASSGGGAYEQYFGPGTRLTVT.

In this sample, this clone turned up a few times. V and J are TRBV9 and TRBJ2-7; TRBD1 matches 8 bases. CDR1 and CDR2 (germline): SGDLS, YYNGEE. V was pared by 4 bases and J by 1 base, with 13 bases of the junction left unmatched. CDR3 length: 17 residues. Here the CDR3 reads CASSPYNPRQGSYEQYF. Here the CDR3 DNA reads TGTGCCAGCAGCCCTTATAACCCTAGACAGGGGTCCTACGAGCAGTACTTC.

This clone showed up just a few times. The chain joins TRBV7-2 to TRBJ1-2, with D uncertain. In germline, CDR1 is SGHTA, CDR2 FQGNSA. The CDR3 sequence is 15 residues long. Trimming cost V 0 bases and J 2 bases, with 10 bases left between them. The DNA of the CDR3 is TGTGCCAGCAGCTTAGCGTCCCGCAGAAACTATGGCTACACCTTC. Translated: CASSLASRRNYGYTF. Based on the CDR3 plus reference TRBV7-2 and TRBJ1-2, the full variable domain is GAGVSQSPSNKVTEKGKDVELRCDPISGHTALYWYRQSLGQGLEFLIYFQGNSAPDKSGLPSDRFSAERTGGSVSTLTIQRTQQEDSAVYLCASSLASRRNYGYTFGSGTRLTVV.

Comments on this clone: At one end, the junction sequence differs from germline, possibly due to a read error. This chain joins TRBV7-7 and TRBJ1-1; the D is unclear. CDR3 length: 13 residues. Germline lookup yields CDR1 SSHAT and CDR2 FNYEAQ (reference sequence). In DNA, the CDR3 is TGTGCTAGCAGCCTCGACAAGAACACTGAAGCTTTCTTT. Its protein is CASSLDKNTEAFF.

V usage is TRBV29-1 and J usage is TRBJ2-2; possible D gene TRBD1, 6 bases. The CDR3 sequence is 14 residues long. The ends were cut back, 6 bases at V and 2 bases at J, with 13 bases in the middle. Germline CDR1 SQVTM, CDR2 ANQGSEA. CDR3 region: CSVGKDRNTGELFF. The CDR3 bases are TGCAGCGTGGGTAAGGACAGAAACACCGGGGAGCTGTTTTTT.

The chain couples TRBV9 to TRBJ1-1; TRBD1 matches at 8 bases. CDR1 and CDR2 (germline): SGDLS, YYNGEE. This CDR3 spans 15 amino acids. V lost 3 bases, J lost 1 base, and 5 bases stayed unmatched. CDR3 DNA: TGTGCCAGCAGCGGATTGGACAGGGAGAACACTGAAGCTTTCTTT. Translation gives CASSGLDRENTEAFF.

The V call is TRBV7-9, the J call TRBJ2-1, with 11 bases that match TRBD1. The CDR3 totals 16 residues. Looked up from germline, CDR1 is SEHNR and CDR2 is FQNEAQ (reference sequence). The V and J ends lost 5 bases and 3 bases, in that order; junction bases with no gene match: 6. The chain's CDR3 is CASSAGQGDLYNEQFF. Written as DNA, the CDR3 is TGTGCCAGCAGCGCGGGACAGGGGGACCTCTACAATGAGCAGTTCTTC.

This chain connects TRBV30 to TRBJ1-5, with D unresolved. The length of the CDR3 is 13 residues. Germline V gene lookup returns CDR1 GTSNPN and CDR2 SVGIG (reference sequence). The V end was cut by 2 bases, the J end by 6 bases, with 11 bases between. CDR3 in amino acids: CAWSPGGIQPQHF. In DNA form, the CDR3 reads TGTGCCTGGAGTCCGGGAGGAATTCAGCCCCAGCATTTT.

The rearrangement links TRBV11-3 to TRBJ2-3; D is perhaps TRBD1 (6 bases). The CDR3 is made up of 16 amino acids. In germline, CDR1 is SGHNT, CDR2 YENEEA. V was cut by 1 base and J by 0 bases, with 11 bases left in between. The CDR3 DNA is TGTGCCAGCAGCTTAGGGGACAACCTTAGCACAGATACGCAGTATTTT. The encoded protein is CASSLGDNLSTDTQYF.

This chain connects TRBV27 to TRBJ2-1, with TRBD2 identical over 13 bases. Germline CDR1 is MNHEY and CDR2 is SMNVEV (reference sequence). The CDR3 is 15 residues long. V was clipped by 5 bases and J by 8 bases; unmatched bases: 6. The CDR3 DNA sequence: TGTGCCAGCAGTCCCGGGACTAGCGGGATGTATGAGCAGTTCTTC. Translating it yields CASSPGTSGMYEQFF.

Here the CDR3 reads CASSPTGRAFTEAFF. CDR3 nucleotide sequence: TGTGCCAGCAGTCCTACAGGGAGGGCCTTCACTGAAGCTTTCTTT. The V and J genes are TRBV27 and TRBJ1-1; the D gene is possibly TRBD1 (6 bases). Germline lookup yields CDR1 MNHEY and CDR2 SMNVEV (reference sequence). The V end was cut by 5 bases, the J end by 4 bases, with 17 bases between. The length of the CDR3 is 15 residues.

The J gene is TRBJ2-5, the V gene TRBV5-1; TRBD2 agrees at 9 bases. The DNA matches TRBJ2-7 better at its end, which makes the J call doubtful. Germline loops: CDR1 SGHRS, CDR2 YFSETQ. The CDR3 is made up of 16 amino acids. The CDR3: CASSLVSAGGSYEQYF. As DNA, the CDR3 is TGCGCCAGCAGCTTGGTATCAGCGGGGGGTTCCTACGAGCAGTACTTC.

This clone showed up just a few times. CDR3 sequence reads: CAIRGSGHTGELFF. Written as DNA, the CDR3 is TGTGCCATCAGGGGTAGCGGCCACACCGGGGAGCTGTTTTTT. This chain joins TRBV10-3 and TRBJ2-2; D is possibly TRBD2 (6 bases). V gave up 6 bases and J gave up 3 bases, with 11 bases separating them. This CDR3 is built from 14 residues. In germline, CDR1 is ENHRY, CDR2 SYGVKD.

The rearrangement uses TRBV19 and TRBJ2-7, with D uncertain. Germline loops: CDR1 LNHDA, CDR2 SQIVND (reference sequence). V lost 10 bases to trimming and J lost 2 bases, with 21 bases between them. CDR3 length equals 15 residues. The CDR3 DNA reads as TGTGCCACCTCGGTGGCTCTAGGCAATACCTACGAGCAGTACTTC. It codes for CATSVALGNTYEQYF.

CDR3 sequence (DNA): TGTGCCAGCAGTAAGGGGAATCAGCCCCAGCATTTT. Translating gives CASSKGNQPQHF. The chain joins TRBV2 to TRBJ1-5; D is possibly TRBD1 (5 bases). The germline V and J ends were trimmed by 5 bases and 4 bases, with 6 bases remaining between them. The CDR3 consists of 12 residues. Per the germline V gene, CDR1 is SNHLY and CDR2 is FYNNEI.